The next 7 T cell receptor beta chains were all read from a single sample in a study of spatial heterogeneity in lung cancer. The study, taken as a whole, reports: It was found that expanded intratumoral alpha and beta TCR counts tracked tumor mutation counts.

What these receptors recognize is not known. Time point defined: sample taken at primary tumor resection. One entry per CDR3 protein results from TCRdb running MiXCR on the 5' RACE reads. The sample records 20,000 to 30,000 distinct CDR3 sequences, roughly 9% being singletons. Sequenced here: lung tumor tissue, sampled at surgery. Source of these receptors: a male donor with early-stage non-small cell lung cancer.

In this sample, this clonotype turned up a few times. The CDR3 reads CASSSTTGGIGYTF. DNA of the CDR3: TGTGCCAGCAGCTCGACTACAGGGGGCATTGGCTACACCTTC. This chain links TRBV5-5 with TRBJ1-2, with TRBD1 matching 9 bases. The ends lost 3 bases at V and 7 bases at J; junction bases unmatched: 7. The germline V gene has CDR1 SGHKS and CDR2 YYEKEE (reference sequence). The CDR3 consists of 14 residues.

This clonotype came up once. The CDR3 loop is CASSPREVADTQYF. The CDR3 DNA follows: TGCGCCAGCAGCCCCAGAGAGGTTGCAGATACGCAGTATTTT. This chain links TRBV4-3 with TRBJ2-3; D uncertain. CDR3 length: 14 amino acids. Deletions cut 4 bases from V and 4 bases from J, with 12 bases between. Per germline, CDR1 LGHNA and CDR2 YSLEER.

This clonotype has at least ten counts. The chain couples TRBV12-3 or TRBV12-4 to TRBJ1-6; TRBD1 matches at 7 bases. The CDR3 loop spans 14 amino acids. After removal of 6 bases from V and 6 bases from J, the junction contained 5 bases not matched to a gene. The CDR3 here is CASRPGTANSPLHF. In nucleotides, the CDR3 is TGTGCCAGCAGACCCGGGACAGCTAATTCACCCCTCCACTTT.

This clonotype was seen at least ten times. The chain is built from TRBV5-1 and TRBJ2-7; D unresolved. The CDR3 spans 13 residues. In germline, CDR1 is SGHRS, CDR2 YFSETQ. Trimming took off 0 bases at V and 0 bases at J, with 4 bases between the two ends. DNA for the CDR3: TGCGCCAGCAGCTTGGGGGTCTCCTACGAGCAGTACTTC. Its protein is CASSLGVSYEQYF.

This clonotype appeared many times. This rearrangement joins TRBV7-2 to TRBJ1-5; 9 nucleotides line up with TRBD1. The CDR3 is 15 residues long. The ends lost 2 bases at V and 5 bases at J; junction bases unmatched: 4. Germline values: CDR1 SGHTA, CDR2 FQGNSA. This CDR3 is CASSLTGGTHQPQHF. The CDR3 DNA sequence: TGTGCCAGCAGCTTAACAGGGGGCACTCATCAGCCCCAGCATTTT.

In its sample, this clonotype was seen a few times. The rearrangement joins TRBV5-1 to TRBJ2-3; D is perhaps TRBD2 (6 bases). The CDR3 totals 15 residues. Trimming removed 4 bases from V and 2 bases from J, with 14 bases in between. CDR1 and CDR2 (germline): SGHRS, YFSETQ. The CDR3 coding sequence is TGCGCCAGCAGCACCCCACTAGCTCACACAGATACGCAGTATTTT. It translates to CASSTPLAHTDTQYF.

The V and J genes are TRBV7-2 and TRBJ2-1; D gene uncertain. The ends were cut back, 3 bases at V and 7 bases at J, with 4 bases in the middle. The CDR3 contains 11 residues. Germline CDR1 and CDR2: SGHTA and FQGNSA. The CDR3 DNA follows: TGTGCCAGCAGCTTTCAAAATGAGCAGTTCTTC. Its protein product is CASSFQNEQFF.